This T cell receptor beta chain was obtained from a study of blood T cells in healthy people across ages. The authors ran a second PCR of roughly 6 to 12 cycles using a sample-barcoded 5' primer and a J-beta primer mix. TCRdb independently ran MiXCR on the 5' RACE reads; one entry per CDR3 protein. Seen here are around 710,000 distinct CDR3 sequences, more than 40% observed once, and the top ten hold around 20%. In germline, CDR1 is MNHEY, CDR2 SMNVEV (reference sequence). V was pared by 3 bases and J by 0 bases, with 12 bases between. CDR3 length equals 16 residues. The chain recombines TRBV27 with TRBJ1-5, with D uncertain. The TCR originated in a woman in her fifties or sixties in good health. The sample was blood. The CDR3 DNA reads as TGTGCCAGCAGTTTGGGTGGGTCCCCTAGCAATCAGCCCCAGCATTTT. It encodes CASSLGGSPSNQPQHF.